Each of the 10 T cell receptor beta chains below was sequenced from the same sample in a study of cytomegalovirus exposure and HLA in healthy donors. Both 60 Vbeta primers and 13 Jbeta primers went into the PCR. Clones were read by immunoSEQ multiplex PCR, and TCRdb kept only the in-frame ones, dropping some. The repertoire holds 150,000 to 200,000 clones, with around 84% as singletons. Sequenced material: PBMCs. The origin of the receptors is a boy younger than 10 in good health and CMV-seronegative.

The CDR3 DNA reads as TGTGCCAGCAGCCAGTGGACAGGGCAGAACTCACCCCTCCACTTT. Its translation: CASSQWTGQNSPLHF. The rearrangement joins TRBV11-1 to TRBJ1-6; TRBD1 agrees at 8 bases. V shed 5 bases, J shed 10 bases, and the junction held 10 bases outside the gene matches. Per the germline V gene, CDR1 is SGHAT and CDR2 is FQDESV (reference sequence). The CDR3 consists of 15 residues.

Here the CDR3 reads CASSLSGTRELISYEQYV. In DNA, the CDR3 is TGTGCCAGCAGTTTATCGGGGACTAGGGAACTCATATCTTACGAGCAGTACGTC. This rearrangement joins TRBV27 to TRBJ2-7; TRBD2 aligns across 8 bases. From germline, CDR1 is MNHEY and CDR2 SMNVEV (reference sequence). J gave up 4 bases and V 0 bases, and 14 bases lay outside the gene matches. The CDR3 loop spans 18 amino acids.

In this sample, this clone turned up a few times. This sequence joins TRBV7-9 and TRBJ2-1; TRBD2 matches 12 bases. The CDR3 is 14 amino acids. From germline, CDR1 is SEHNR and CDR2 FQNEAQ (reference sequence). J gave up 8 bases and V 6 bases, and 5 bases lay outside the gene matches. The CDR3, as DNA: TGTGCCAGCAGACTTCTAGCGGGAGGGGATGAGCAGTTCTTC. Translating it yields CASRLLAGGDEQFF.

The chain couples TRBV4-1 to TRBJ1-4, with D hard to call. Trimming stripped 1 base from V and 8 bases from J, with 17 bases between. Looked up from germline, CDR1 is MGHRA and CDR2 is YSYEKL. The CDR3 is made up of 16 amino acids. This chain's CDR3 is CASSQGVGGLQEKLFF. DNA of the CDR3: TGCGCCAGCAGCCAAGGAGTCGGAGGGTTACAGGAAAAACTGTTTTTT.

This clone was seen only once. In DNA form, the CDR3 reads TGTGCCAGCCGGGACAGGGGTGAAAAACTGTTTTTT. Residues: CASRDRGEKLFF. The rearrangement joins TRBV7-9 to TRBJ1-4; 10 bases are a match to TRBD1. With V trimmed by 8 bases and J by 7 bases, 1 base remained unmatched. Germline V gives CDR1 SEHNR, CDR2 FQNEAQ (reference sequence). This CDR3 is 12 amino acids long.

The gene calls are TRBV19 and TRBJ2-5, with TRBD2 matching over 7 bases. The length of the CDR3 is 16 residues. V lost 6 bases to trimming and J lost 5 bases; unmatched junction nucleotides: 15. CDR1 and CDR2 (germline): LNHDA, SQIVND (reference sequence). The CDR3 nucleotides are TGTGCCAGTAGCAACTCGGCGGGAGTAAAAGGCGAGACCCAGTACTTC. Its translation is CASSNSAGVKGETQYF.

V and J are TRBV14 and TRBJ1-6; a possible D gene is TRBD1 (6 bases). In germline, CDR1 is SGHDN, CDR2 FVKESK. V was shortened by 3 bases and J by 0 bases, with 6 bases between the two germline ends. This CDR3 region has 15 residues. CDR3 region: CASSQDSSYNSPLHF. The CDR3 region has the DNA TGTGCCAGCAGCCAGGACAGCTCCTATAATTCACCCCTCCACTTT.

This chain joins TRBV6-5 and TRBJ1-1, with a weak D call TRBD1 (5 bases). V was shortened by 8 bases and J by 0 bases, with 7 bases between the two germline ends. The CDR3 runs 12 residues. CDR1 and CDR2 from the germline V gene are MNHEY and SVGAGI. CDR3 residues: CASGHVNTEAFF. In DNA, the CDR3 is TGTGCCAGCGGACATGTGAACACTGAAGCTTTCTTT.

The J gene is TRBJ2-1, the V gene TRBV28; 11 bases map to TRBD2. The CDR3 has 15 amino acids. Germline assignment: CDR1 MDHEN and CDR2 SYDVKM. V shed 6 bases and J 6 bases; nucleotides not matched to a gene: 7. CDR3 nucleotide sequence: TGTGCCAGCAGGGAACTAGCGGGGGCTTCCAATGAGCAGTTCTTC. Amino acid sequence: CASRELAGASNEQFF.

The gene calls are TRBV28 and TRBJ2-6; 7 bases are a match to TRBD1. This CDR3 is 13 amino acids long. With V trimmed by 11 bases and J by 2 bases, 3 bases remained unmatched. Germline CDR1 reads MDHEN; CDR2 reads SYDVKM. This CDR3 reads CAATGAGANVLTF. In nucleotides, the CDR3 is TGTGCCGCAACAGGGGCTGGGGCCAACGTCCTGACTTTC.